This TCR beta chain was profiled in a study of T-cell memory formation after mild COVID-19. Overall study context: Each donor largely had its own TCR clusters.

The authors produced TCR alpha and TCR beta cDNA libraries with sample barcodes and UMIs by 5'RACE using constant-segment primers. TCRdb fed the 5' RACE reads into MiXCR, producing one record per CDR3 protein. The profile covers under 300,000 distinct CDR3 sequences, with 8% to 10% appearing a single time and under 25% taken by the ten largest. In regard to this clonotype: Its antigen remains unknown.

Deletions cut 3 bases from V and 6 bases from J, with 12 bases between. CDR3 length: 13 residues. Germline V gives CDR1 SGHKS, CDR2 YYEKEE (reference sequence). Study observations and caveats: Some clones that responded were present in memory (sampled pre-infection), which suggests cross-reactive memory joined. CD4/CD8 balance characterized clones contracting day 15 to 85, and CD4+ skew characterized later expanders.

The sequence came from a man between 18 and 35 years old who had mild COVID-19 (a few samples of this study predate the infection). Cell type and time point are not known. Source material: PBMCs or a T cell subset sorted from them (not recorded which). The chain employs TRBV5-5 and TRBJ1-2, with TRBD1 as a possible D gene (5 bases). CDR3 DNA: TGTGCCAGCAGCTATAAGGGGCCAGATGGCTACACCTTC. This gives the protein CASSYKGPDGYTF.